The 9 T cell receptor beta chains in this list originate from one sample, sequenced in a study of cytomegalovirus exposure and HLA in healthy donors. 13 Jbeta primers and 60 Vbeta primers were used for the PCR. Profiling relied on immunoSEQ multiplex PCR, and the TCRdb table lists in-frame clones only, not all of them. The sample contains approximately 120,000 clones, 65% to 90% of which appear only once. The specimen sequenced was PBMCs. Receptor source: a woman younger than 45 in good health and CMV-seronegative.

This clone showed up just a few times. The J gene is TRBJ2-1, the V gene TRBV10-3; TRBD2 agrees at 12 bases. The V and J ends lost 3 bases and 0 bases, in that order; junction bases with no gene match: 12. The germline V gene has CDR1 ENHRY and CDR2 SYGVKD. This CDR3 has 20 residues. The CDR3 region has the DNA TGTGCCATCAGTGAAGAGGCTAGCGGGAGGGCCAGTCACTCCTACAATGAGCAGTTCTTC. Its translation is CAISEEASGRASHSYNEQFF.

This chain links TRBV29-1 with TRBJ2-1, with 7 bases identical to TRBD2. The J segment lost 10 bases and the V segment lost 1 base, leaving 16 bases of the junction unmatched. Germline V gene lookup returns CDR1 SQVTM and CDR2 ANQGSEA. CDR3 length: 16 residues. The CDR3 sequence: CSVEGWDRGVDIEQFF. In DNA, the CDR3 is TGCAGCGTTGAAGGATGGGATCGGGGGGTGGATATCGAGCAGTTCTTC.

V gene TRBV7-9 combines with J gene TRBJ2-3, with 8 positions matching TRBD1. Germline V gives CDR1 SEHNR, CDR2 FQNEAQ (reference sequence). The CDR3 is 14 amino acids. The V and J ends lost 7 bases and 8 bases, in that order; junction bases with no gene match: 11. The CDR3 protein is CASTETGDRVTQYF. The DNA for the CDR3 is TGTGCCAGCACAGAGACAGGGGATCGGGTTACGCAGTATTTT.

The count of this clone is one. The chain combines TRBV18 with TRBJ2-1, with 7 bases matching TRBD2. The CDR3 extends over 15 amino acids. The J segment lost 9 bases and the V segment lost 5 bases, leaving 13 bases of the junction unmatched. Looked up from germline, CDR1 is KGHSH and CDR2 is LQKENI. CDR3: CASSSSGGSYREQFF. The CDR3 nucleotides are TGTGCCAGCTCATCATCGGGAGGATCCTATCGTGAGCAGTTCTTC. Drawing the rest from reference TRBV18 and TRBJ2-1, the complete variable domain is NAGVMQNPRHLVRRRGQEARLRCSPMKGHSHVYWYRQLPEEGLKFMVYLQKENIIDESGMPKERFSAEFPKEGPSILRIQQVVRGDSAAYFCASSSSGGSYREQFFGPGTRLTVL.

The chain couples TRBV7-2 to TRBJ2-3; weak D call: TRBD2 (6 bases). Germline CDR1 and CDR2: SGHTA and FQGNSA. Trimming took 1 base from V and 8 from J, leaving 13 bases between them. The CDR3 is 14 residues long. The CDR3, as DNA: TGTGCCAGCAGCTTAGATCGCGGGACTGGTACGCAGTATTTT. Encoded protein: CASSLDRGTGTQYF.

The chain links TRBV7-9 to TRBJ2-1, with TRBD2 identical over 11 bases. CDR1 and CDR2 from the germline V gene are SEHNR and FQNEAQ (reference sequence). This CDR3 region has 16 residues. Unmatched junction bases numbered 4, after V lost 3 bases and J lost 3 bases. CDR3 in DNA: TGTGCCAGCAGCTTGCTAGCGGGAGGTTACTACAATGAGCAGTTCTTC. Translation gives CASSLLAGGYYNEQFF.

As regards this clone: Germline and junction disagree at one end, which may indicate a read error. V and J are TRBV2 and TRBJ2-1; 8 bases line up with TRBD2. CDR1 is SNHLY, CDR2 FYNNEI, per germline. CDR3 length: 16 residues. CDR3 DNA: TGTGCCAGCAGTGTGAGCGGGAGTGGGTCCTACAATGAGCAGCTCTTC. Its protein is CASSVSGSGSYNEQLF.

The rearrangement links TRBV20-1 to TRBJ1-1, with D perhaps matching TRBD1 (5 bases). This CDR3 has 10 amino acids. The ends were cut back, 5 bases at V and 8 bases at J, with 9 bases in the middle. From germline, CDR1 is DFQATT and CDR2 SNEGSKA (reference sequence). CDR3 coding DNA: TGCAGTGCTGGCCAGGGAGAAGCTTTCTTT. Residues: CSAGQGEAFF.

The J gene is TRBJ2-2, the V gene TRBV7-3, with a possible D match to TRBD2 (7 bases). The germline V gene has CDR1 SGHTA and CDR2 FQGTGA. The germline V and J ends were trimmed by 8 bases and 4 bases, with 17 bases remaining between them. This CDR3 is built from 15 residues. CDR3 DNA sequence: TGTGCCAGCGGGGGGGGCGGGAGCGGCACCGGGGAGCTGTTTTTT. It specifies CASGGGGSGTGELFF. The full variable domain, in which reference TRBV7-3 and TRBJ2-2 provide the parts outside the CDR3, is GAGVSQTPSNKVTEKGKYVELRCDPISGHTALYWYRQSLGQGPEFLIYFQGTGAADDSGLPNDRFFAVRPEGSVSTLKIQRTERGDSAVYLCASGGGGSGTGELFFGEGSRLTVL.